The 20 T cell receptor beta chains below all came from one sample that was sequenced in a study of cytomegalovirus exposure and HLA in healthy donors listed by TCRdb under 2017. The method behind the library was the immunoSEQ multiplex PCR assay. For the multiplex PCR, a mixture combining 60 forward primers for TCR Vbeta segments and 13 reverse primers for TCR Jbeta segments was used. The table was pulled from immuneACCESS by TCRdb, which kept in-frame rearrangements only. Such tables lose some clones; where checked, under half of the loss comes from unresolved V genes, and the rest has no known cause. The sample table records some 180,000 clones; approximately 80% of these occur just once. Roughly 2.7% of the sample is held by the ten biggest clonotypes. The sequencing input was PBMCs. The receptors derive from a female donor in good health and CMV-seronegative.

A few counts support this clone. This chain uses TRBV21-1 with TRBJ1-1; TRBD1, the table's D call, was not compared with the DNA. TRBV21-1 is given as a pseudogene. This CDR3 is 18 amino acids long. Written as DNA, the CDR3 is TGTGCCAGCAGCCCCGGGGCAGGGGCGGATGGCGGTAGCACTGAAGCTTTCTTT. Protein: CASSPGAGADGGSTEAFF.

The sample holds a few counts of this clone. The CDR3 DNA reads as TGTGCCAGCAGTTTATATGCGGGAGTGAAAGAGACCCAGTACTTC. Protein product: CASSLYAGVKETQYF. The gene calls are TRBV27 and TRBJ2-5; 7 bases line up with TRBD2. Per the germline V gene, CDR1 is MNHEY and CDR2 is SMNVEV (reference sequence). This CDR3 has 15 amino acids. With 1 base clipped from V and 3 bases from J, the junction kept 5 bases outside the gene matches.

This clone showed up just a few times. The V call is TRBV5-4, the J call TRBJ2-1, with 10 bases aligning to TRBD2. CDR1 and CDR2 (germline): SGHNT, YYREEE (reference sequence). The CDR3 is 13 residues long. V gave up 4 bases and J gave up 14 bases; unmatched junction bases: 9. Here the CDR3 reads CASSPLDGTSEFF. The DNA of the CDR3 is TGTGCCAGCAGCCCCCTCGACGGGACTAGCGAGTTCTTC.

The V and J genes are TRBV5-1 and TRBJ2-1, with D unresolved. The CDR3 runs to 15 residues. Trimming left V 2 bases short and J 0 bases short, with 9 bases between. Per the germline V gene, CDR1 is SGHRS and CDR2 is YFSETQ. This CDR3 reads CASSFAAVSYNEQFF. The DNA for the CDR3 is TGCGCCAGCAGCTTCGCGGCGGTCTCCTACAATGAGCAGTTCTTC.

This chain uses TRBV4-3 with TRBJ2-1; D perhaps matches TRBD2 (5 bases). The CDR3 totals 15 residues. Germline-derived CDR1 and CDR2 are LGHNA and YSLEER. V lost 0 bases and J 4 bases, leaving 10 bases between the germline ends. CDR3 residues: CASSQDGSSYNEQFF. The CDR3 DNA sequence: TGCGCCAGCAGCCAAGATGGGAGTAGTTACAATGAGCAGTTCTTC.

Regarding this clone: The junction shows a germline mismatch at one end, possibly a read error. The V gene is TRBV7-9, the J gene TRBJ1-2, with 9 bases lining up with TRBD1. CDR3 length equals 14 residues. Germline CDR1 is SEHNR and CDR2 is FQNEAQ (reference sequence). The CDR3 nucleotides read TGTTCCAGCAGCCCACTGGGACAGGGACTTGGCTACACCTTC. As protein: CSSSPLGQGLGYTF.

The chain joins TRBV7-7 to TRBJ1-1; D ambiguous. Between the trimmed V and J ends, which lost 4 bases and 9 bases, there was a span of 15 bases. CDR3 length: 13 residues. CDR1 and CDR2 from the germline V gene are SSHAT and FNYEAQ (reference sequence). CDR3 nucleotide sequence: TGTGCCAGCAGCTCCTCGTTGGAGGGAAAAGCTTTCTTT. It is translated as CASSSSLEGKAFF.

The rearrangement joins TRBV28 to TRBJ2-2; tentatively, D is TRBD2 (5 bases). CDR3 size: 15 residues. In germline, CDR1 is MDHEN, CDR2 SYDVKM. V was cut by 2 bases and J by 6 bases, with 13 bases left in between. The CDR3 loop reads CASSLIVSGSGELFF. The DNA of the CDR3 is TGTGCCAGCAGTTTAATTGTTTCGGGGTCCGGGGAGCTGTTTTTT.

By frequency in the sample, this clone is large. Other DNA sequences in this sample translate to the same CDR3. V usage is TRBV6-4 and J usage is TRBJ2-2, with D perhaps matching TRBD2 (6 bases). Germline values: CDR1 MRHNA, CDR2 SNTAGT. Trimming took off 6 bases at V and 3 bases at J, with 11 bases between the two ends. This CDR3 comprises 14 residues. The CDR3 region is CASRAGTDTGELFF. Written as DNA, the CDR3 is TGTGCCAGCAGAGCCGGGACTGACACCGGGGAGCTGTTTTTT.

This chain uses TRBV7-2 with TRBJ2-7; no clear D. CDR3 length equals 11 residues. V lost 5 bases, J lost 2 bases, and 4 bases lay in between. Germline V gives CDR1 SGHTA, CDR2 FQGNSA. Here the CDR3 DNA reads TGTGCCAGCAGCACAGCCTACGAGCAGTACTTC. This translates into CASSTAYEQYF.

DNA for the CDR3: TGTGCCAGTACTTACGGTTTCGGACTAGCTAAAGGTGCAGCGTACTTC. Translated: CASTYGFGLAKGAAYF. The chain recombines TRBV2 with TRBJ2-7, with TRBD2 matching 8 bases. Losses at the gene ends were 9 bases for V and 12 bases for J; bases not matched to a gene: 25. The CDR3 spans 16 residues. From germline, CDR1 is SNHLY and CDR2 FYNNEI.

The chain couples TRBV29-1 to TRBJ1-1; D remains unclear. Germline V gives CDR1 SQVTM, CDR2 ANQGSEA. CDR3 size: 13 residues. V was trimmed by 7 bases and J by 1 base, leaving 13 bases between them. DNA of the CDR3: TGCAGCGCTGAGGATGGGAGGAACACTGAAGCTTTCTTT. It specifies CSAEDGRNTEAFF.

In this sample, this clone turned up a few times. The J gene is TRBJ2-7, the V gene TRBV5-4; weak D call: TRBD2 (6 bases). The V and J ends lost 4 bases and 2 bases respectively, with 19 bases between them. The CDR3 is 16 residues long. Germline V gene lookup returns CDR1 SGHNT and CDR2 YYREEE (reference sequence). In DNA, the CDR3 is TGTGCCAGCAGCCCGGAAAGGAGGGCGGATGCCTACGAGCAGTACTTC. Translating gives CASSPERRADAYEQYF.

The chain is built from TRBV9 and TRBJ1-5; D is perhaps TRBD1 (6 bases). Between the trimmed V and J ends, which lost 0 bases and 2 bases, there was a span of 6 bases. Germline V gives CDR1 SGDLS, CDR2 YYNGEE. The CDR3 consists of 14 residues. CDR3 nucleotides: TGTGCCAGCAGCGTAGCAGGGGGCAATCAGCCCCAGCATTTT. Translated: CASSVAGGNQPQHF.

This clone showed up just a few times. The chain joins TRBV18 to TRBJ2-3, with D possibly being TRBD2 (5 bases). The CDR3 has 14 amino acids. V was clipped by 2 bases and J by 7 bases, with 13 bases between them. Germline V gene sequence: CDR1 KGHSH, CDR2 LQKENI. This CDR3 is CASSPGGRAHTQYF. CDR3 bases: TGTGCCAGCTCACCAGGAGGCCGCGCCCATACGCAGTATTTT.

This clone was counted once. The rearrangement links TRBV7-2 to TRBJ1-1; D gene unclear. Germline V gives CDR1 SGHTA, CDR2 FQGNSA. With 1 base removed from V and 7 bases from J, the gap between germline ends came to 10 bases. The CDR3 contains 13 residues. This CDR3 reads CASSLVLSREAFF. The DNA of the CDR3 is TGTGCCAGCAGCTTAGTGCTTTCGCGTGAAGCTTTCTTT.

The J gene is TRBJ1-2, the V gene TRBV4-1, with TRBD1 identical over 7 bases. The V gene end was trimmed by 3 bases and the J gene end by 8 bases; junction bases not matched to a gene: 6. The CDR3 has 13 residues. Germline V gene data show CDR1 as MGHRA and CDR2 as YSYEKL. CDR3: CASSQSTGEGYTF. In DNA, the CDR3 is TGCGCCAGCAGCCAGAGTACAGGGGAAGGCTACACCTTC.

CDR3 sequence (DNA): TGTGCCAGCAGTACCCGGGACAGGGGGGACGAGCAGTACTTC. This translates into CASSTRDRGDEQYF. J is TRBJ2-7 and V is TRBV6-5; 11 bases are a match to TRBD1. V lost 5 bases and J lost 5; bases outside the gene matches: 5. CDR1 and CDR2 from the germline V gene are MNHEY and SVGAGI. The CDR3 has 14 residues.

This chain links TRBV29-1 with TRBJ2-4, with 7 bases aligning to TRBD2. Germline CDR1 is SQVTM and CDR2 is ANQGSEA. This CDR3 region has 14 residues. J was trimmed by 1 base and V by 3 bases; bases with no gene match: 3. For the CDR3, the DNA is TGCAGCGTTGACGTCGGGGGGGCCAAAAACATTCAGTACTTC. Translation gives CSVDVGGAKNIQYF. Full variable domain (rest looked up from reference TRBV29-1 and TRBJ2-4): SAVISQKPSRDICQRGTSLTIQCQVDSQVTMMFWYRQQPGQSLTLIATANQGSEATYESGFVIDKFPISRPNLTFSTLTVSNMSPEDSSIYLCSVDVGGAKNIQYFGAGTRLSVL.

The chain joins TRBV28 to TRBJ1-2, with TRBD1 identical over 7 bases. The ends lost 2 bases at V and 3 bases at J; junction bases unmatched: 9. CDR1 MDHEN and CDR2 SYDVKM come from the germline V gene. This CDR3 has 16 residues. CDR3 amino acids: CASSLRDRVWDYGYTF. The CDR3 DNA follows: TGTGCCAGCAGTTTAAGAGACAGGGTATGGGACTATGGCTACACCTTC.